A selection of T cell receptor beta chains follows, all from one sample in a study of blood T cell repertoires in COVID-19. Sequencing was performed with immunoSEQ multiplex PCR; in TCRdb, only in-frame clones are kept and a portion is missing. The sample records approximately 300,000 clones, around 90% being singletons. Sequencing used PBMCs or T cells enriched from blood (not recorded which). The receptors here all came from a woman aged 25 to 45 who had recovered from COVID-19. Each CDR3 is given with its conserved first and last residue. Fields, in order: CDR3 protein, CDR3 DNA, clone size, V gene, CDR3 length, D gene, J gene. A D gene is named only where the DNA matches it firmly. Not every row has a clone size; where given, it reads once, few, many or a size class.

cdr3_aa: CASSQSARAGEKLFF
cdr3_nt: TGTGCCAGCAGCCAATCCGCCAGAGCAGGTGAAAAACTGTTTTTT
clone_size: once
v_call: TRBV16
cdr3_length: 15
d_call: -
j_call: TRBJ1-4

cdr3_aa: CASSPAGEARRGYGYTF
cdr3_nt: TGTGCCAGCAGCCCCGCCGGGGAAGCTCGGAGAGGGTATGGCTACACCTTC
clone_size: -
v_call: TRBV7-9
cdr3_length: 17
d_call: -
j_call: TRBJ1-2

cdr3_aa: CAWRPTGANQPQHF
cdr3_nt: TGTGCCTGGCGCCCGACAGGGGCAAATCAGCCCCAGCATTTT
clone_size: -
v_call: TRBV30
cdr3_length: 14
d_call: TRBD1
j_call: TRBJ1-5

cdr3_aa: CASSPKEGPGDGLATIYF
cdr3_nt: TGTGCCAGCAGCCCCAAAGAGGGGCCAGGGGATGGTTTGGCCACCATATATTTT
clone_size: few
v_call: TRBV7-2
cdr3_length: 18
d_call: -
j_call: TRBJ1-3

cdr3_aa: CASSRDQETQYF
cdr3_nt: TGTGCCAGCAGCCGGGACCAAGAGACCCAGTACTTC
clone_size: -
v_call: TRBV6-5
cdr3_length: 12
d_call: -
j_call: TRBJ2-5

cdr3_aa: CASSQDGVPGHYNEKLFF
cdr3_nt: TGCGCCAGCAGCCAAGATGGGGTCCCGGGACACTATAATGAAAAACTGTTTTTT
clone_size: -
v_call: TRBV4-3
cdr3_length: 18
d_call: -
j_call: TRBJ1-4

cdr3_aa: CASSSRTGGGRGNTIYF
cdr3_nt: TGTGCCAGCAGCTCCCGGACAGGTGGGGGTAGGGGAAACACCATATATTTT
clone_size: -
v_call: TRBV7-2
cdr3_length: 17
d_call: TRBD1
j_call: TRBJ1-3

cdr3_aa: CASSIGGIDGYTF
cdr3_nt: TGTGCCAGTAGTATAGGAGGGATAGATGGCTACACCTTC
clone_size: -
v_call: TRBV19
cdr3_length: 13
d_call: -
j_call: TRBJ1-2

cdr3_aa: CASSVGLGDTEAFF
cdr3_nt: TGTGCCAGTAGCGTGGGGCTAGGGGACACTGAAGCTTTCTTT
clone_size: -
v_call: TRBV19
cdr3_length: 14
d_call: -
j_call: TRBJ1-1

cdr3_aa: CASSLGSGDSYEQYF
cdr3_nt: TGCGCCAGCAGCTTGGGTAGCGGCGACTCCTACGAGCAGTACTTC
clone_size: -
v_call: TRBV5-1
cdr3_length: 15
d_call: -
j_call: TRBJ2-7

cdr3_aa: CASSGEGGMNTEAFF
cdr3_nt: TGCGCCAGCAGCGGGGAGGGGGGCATGAACACTGAAGCTTTCTTT
clone_size: few
v_call: TRBV5-1
cdr3_length: 15
d_call: -
j_call: TRBJ1-1

cdr3_aa: CASSKTGGPSSYEQYF
cdr3_nt: TGTGCCAGCAGTAAAACAGGGGGCCCGAGCTCCTACGAGCAGTACTTC
clone_size: once
v_call: TRBV5-5
cdr3_length: 16
d_call: TRBD1
j_call: TRBJ2-7

cdr3_aa: CASSQRQGNEKLFF
cdr3_nt: TGTGCCAGCAGCCAGCGACAGGGGAATGAAAAACTGTTTTTT
clone_size: -
v_call: TRBV7-9
cdr3_length: 14
d_call: TRBD1
j_call: TRBJ1-4

cdr3_aa: CASSLWSGTYEQYF
cdr3_nt: TGTGCCAGCAGCTTGTGGTCAGGGACCTACGAGCAGTACTTC
clone_size: -
v_call: TRBV5-4
cdr3_length: 14
d_call: -
j_call: TRBJ2-7

cdr3_aa: CATSVGLAGVTDTQYF
cdr3_nt: TGTGCCACCAGTGTTGGACTAGCGGGGGTCACAGATACGCAGTATTTT
clone_size: -
v_call: TRBV24-1
cdr3_length: 16
d_call: TRBD2
j_call: TRBJ2-3

cdr3_aa: CSASGALAGNTDTQYF
cdr3_nt: TGCAGTGCTAGTGGGGCGCTAGCGGGGAACACAGATACGCAGTATTTT
clone_size: -
v_call: TRBV20-1
cdr3_length: 16
d_call: TRBD2
j_call: TRBJ2-3

cdr3_aa: CASTLPRGGMETQYF
cdr3_nt: TGTGCCAGCACCCTCCCCCGCGGGGGGATGGAGACCCAGTACTTC
clone_size: once
v_call: TRBV7-2
cdr3_length: 15
d_call: TRBD2
j_call: TRBJ2-5

cdr3_aa: CASSEGVQPYGYTF
cdr3_nt: TGTGCCAGCAGTGAAGGAGTACAGCCTTATGGCTACACCTTC
clone_size: -
v_call: TRBV2
cdr3_length: 14
d_call: -
j_call: TRBJ1-2

cdr3_aa: CASSSGLVGEQYF
cdr3_nt: TGCGCCAGCAGCAGTGGACTAGTCGGCGAGCAGTACTTC
clone_size: -
v_call: TRBV5-1
cdr3_length: 13
d_call: TRBD2
j_call: TRBJ2-7

cdr3_aa: CASSSAISYEQYF
cdr3_nt: TGTGCCAGCAGTTCCGCGATCTCCTACGAGCAGTACTTC
clone_size: -
v_call: TRBV27
cdr3_length: 13
d_call: -
j_call: TRBJ2-7

cdr3_aa: CASSSPLRTATGNTIYF
cdr3_nt: TGTGCCAGCAGCTCACCCCTCCGGACAGCAACTGGAAACACCATATATTTT
clone_size: -
v_call: TRBV5-6
cdr3_length: 17
d_call: -
j_call: TRBJ1-3

cdr3_aa: CASSDAGYHQPQHF
cdr3_nt: TGTGCCAGCAGTGACGCGGGGTACCATCAGCCCCAGCATTTT
clone_size: -
v_call: TRBV27
cdr3_length: 14
d_call: -
j_call: TRBJ1-5

cdr3_aa: CASSQEDSQGDTQYF
cdr3_nt: TGCGCCAGCAGCCAAGAAGATAGCCAGGGGGATACGCAGTATTTT
clone_size: -
v_call: TRBV4-3
cdr3_length: 15
d_call: -
j_call: TRBJ2-3

cdr3_aa: CASSLDGFKGNTIYF
cdr3_nt: TGTGCCAGCAGCTTAGATGGGTTTAAGGGGAACACCATATATTTT
clone_size: -
v_call: TRBV7-2
cdr3_length: 15
d_call: -
j_call: TRBJ1-3

cdr3_aa: CASSLLAGVQETQYF
cdr3_nt: TGTGCCAGCAGCCTACTAGCGGGGGTCCAAGAGACCCAGTACTTC
clone_size: -
v_call: TRBV2
cdr3_length: 15
d_call: TRBD2
j_call: TRBJ2-5

cdr3_aa: CAEARTGGFGNTIYF
cdr3_nt: TGTGCCGAGGCTCGGACAGGGGGTTTTGGAAACACCATATATTTT
clone_size: -
v_call: TRBV30
cdr3_length: 15
d_call: TRBD1
j_call: TRBJ1-3

cdr3_aa: CASSSGGAGNTIYF
cdr3_nt: TGTGCCAGCAGCTCGGGGGGGGCTGGAAACACCATATATTTT
clone_size: -
v_call: TRBV5-4
cdr3_length: 14
d_call: -
j_call: TRBJ1-3

cdr3_aa: CASSEGGTGGHEQYF
cdr3_nt: TGCGCCAGCAGTGAGGGGGGGACAGGGGGCCACGAGCAGTACTTC
clone_size: -
v_call: TRBV10-2
cdr3_length: 15
d_call: TRBD1
j_call: TRBJ2-7

cdr3_aa: CASSLKKASTNEQFF
cdr3_nt: TGTGCCAGCAGCCTCAAAAAAGCTAGCACCAATGAGCAGTTCTTC
clone_size: -
v_call: TRBV4-2
cdr3_length: 15
d_call: -
j_call: TRBJ2-1

cdr3_aa: CASSATDAANYGYTF
cdr3_nt: TGTGCCAGCAGCGCAACAGACGCAGCTAACTATGGCTACACCTTC
clone_size: -
v_call: TRBV9
cdr3_length: 15
d_call: -
j_call: TRBJ1-2

cdr3_aa: CASSFWGGQFF
cdr3_nt: TGTGCCAGCAGTTTTTGGGGGGGGCAGTTCTTC
clone_size: -
v_call: TRBV28
cdr3_length: 11
d_call: TRBD2
j_call: TRBJ2-1

cdr3_aa: CAISPQGPPSGNTIYF
cdr3_nt: TGTGCCATCAGTCCGCAGGGGCCCCCCTCTGGAAACACCATATATTTT
clone_size: -
v_call: TRBV10-3
cdr3_length: 16
d_call: -
j_call: TRBJ1-3

cdr3_aa: CASSPYGDNYNEQFF
cdr3_nt: TGTGCCAGCAGTCCCTATGGGGACAACTACAATGAGCAGTTCTTC
clone_size: -
v_call: TRBV28
cdr3_length: 15
d_call: -
j_call: TRBJ2-1

cdr3_aa: CASRMGQGLETQYF
cdr3_nt: TGTGCCAGTAGGATGGGACAGGGATTAGAGACCCAGTACTTC
clone_size: -
v_call: TRBV19
cdr3_length: 14
d_call: TRBD1
j_call: TRBJ2-5

cdr3_aa: CASSRDRGVTSAGNTIYF
cdr3_nt: TGTGCCAGCAGTCGCGACAGGGGGGTTACGAGTGCTGGAAACACCATATATTTT
clone_size: -
v_call: TRBV6-6
cdr3_length: 18
d_call: TRBD1
j_call: TRBJ1-3

cdr3_aa: CASSPGENYGYTF
cdr3_nt: TGTGCCAGCAGCCCAGGGGAGAACTATGGCTACACCTTC
clone_size: -
v_call: TRBV3-1/TRBV3-2
cdr3_length: 13
d_call: -
j_call: TRBJ1-2

cdr3_aa: CASSLRGTVEANSPLHF
cdr3_nt: TGTGCCAGCAGCTTGCGCGGGACAGTCGAGGCTAATTCACCCCTCCACTTT
clone_size: -
v_call: TRBV5-5
cdr3_length: 17
d_call: TRBD1
j_call: TRBJ1-6

cdr3_aa: CASSPGTGVSYEQYF
cdr3_nt: TGTGCCAGCAGCCCCGGGACAGGGGTATCCTACGAGCAGTACTTC
clone_size: -
v_call: TRBV11-2
cdr3_length: 15
d_call: TRBD1
j_call: TRBJ2-7

cdr3_aa: CASSPRANEKLFF
cdr3_nt: TGTGCCAGCAGTCCCCGGGCTAATGAAAAACTGTTTTTT
clone_size: -
v_call: TRBV6-5
cdr3_length: 13
d_call: -
j_call: TRBJ1-4

cdr3_aa: CASSPTGGWVGYTF
cdr3_nt: TGTGCCAGCAGCCCGACAGGGGGCTGGGTTGGCTACACCTTC
clone_size: few
v_call: TRBV9
cdr3_length: 14
d_call: TRBD1
j_call: TRBJ1-2

cdr3_aa: CASTSMGGGIGYTF
cdr3_nt: TGTGCCAGCACCTCTATGGGGGGGGGTATTGGCTACACCTTC
clone_size: -
v_call: TRBV6-5
cdr3_length: 14
d_call: -
j_call: TRBJ1-2

cdr3_aa: CASSPSTDTQYF
cdr3_nt: TGTGCCAGCAGCCCGAGCACAGATACGCAGTATTTT
clone_size: -
v_call: TRBV7-2
cdr3_length: 12
d_call: -
j_call: TRBJ2-3

cdr3_aa: CASSASRQGVAEAFF
cdr3_nt: TGTGCCAGTAGTGCCAGTCGACAGGGCGTCGCTGAAGCTTTCTTT
clone_size: -
v_call: TRBV19
cdr3_length: 15
d_call: TRBD1
j_call: TRBJ1-1

cdr3_aa: CASSLGAQTSGGPGEQYF
cdr3_nt: TGTGCCAGCAGCTTGGGGGCCCAAACTAGCGGGGGACCCGGGGAGCAGTACTTC
clone_size: -
v_call: TRBV7-3
cdr3_length: 18
d_call: TRBD2
j_call: TRBJ2-7

cdr3_aa: CASSLPPAGYTF
cdr3_nt: TGCGCCAGCAGCCTCCCTCCCGCGGGCTACACCTTC
clone_size: -
v_call: TRBV5-1
cdr3_length: 12
d_call: -
j_call: TRBJ1-2

cdr3_aa: CASSFGVGQGREKLFF
cdr3_nt: TGTGCCAGCAGCTTCGGAGTGGGACAGGGTCGTGAAAAACTGTTTTTT
clone_size: -
v_call: TRBV5-6
cdr3_length: 16
d_call: TRBD1
j_call: TRBJ1-4

cdr3_aa: CASSFGGELGTEAFF
cdr3_nt: TGTGCCAGCAGTTTCGGGGGGGAGCTTGGCACTGAAGCTTTCTTT
clone_size: -
v_call: TRBV6-2/TRBV6-3
cdr3_length: 15
d_call: -
j_call: TRBJ1-1

cdr3_aa: CATSDPQGATGEQFF
cdr3_nt: TGTGCCACCAGTGACCCACAGGGGGCAACTGGTGAGCAGTTCTTC
clone_size: -
v_call: TRBV24-1
cdr3_length: 15
d_call: TRBD1
j_call: TRBJ2-1

cdr3_aa: CASSFDGGKGAEAFF
cdr3_nt: TGTGCCAGCAGCTTTGATGGGGGGAAGGGAGCTGAAGCTTTCTTT
clone_size: -
v_call: TRBV7-2
cdr3_length: 15
d_call: -
j_call: TRBJ1-1

cdr3_aa: CASSTQGSAPQHF
cdr3_nt: TGTGCCAGCAGCACACAGGGGTCGGCGCCCCAGCATTTT
clone_size: -
v_call: TRBV7-2
cdr3_length: 13
d_call: TRBD1
j_call: TRBJ1-5

cdr3_aa: CASSISTANTEAFF
cdr3_nt: TGCGCCAGCAGCATAAGCACAGCGAACACTGAAGCTTTCTTT
clone_size: -
v_call: TRBV5-1
cdr3_length: 14
d_call: -
j_call: TRBJ1-1